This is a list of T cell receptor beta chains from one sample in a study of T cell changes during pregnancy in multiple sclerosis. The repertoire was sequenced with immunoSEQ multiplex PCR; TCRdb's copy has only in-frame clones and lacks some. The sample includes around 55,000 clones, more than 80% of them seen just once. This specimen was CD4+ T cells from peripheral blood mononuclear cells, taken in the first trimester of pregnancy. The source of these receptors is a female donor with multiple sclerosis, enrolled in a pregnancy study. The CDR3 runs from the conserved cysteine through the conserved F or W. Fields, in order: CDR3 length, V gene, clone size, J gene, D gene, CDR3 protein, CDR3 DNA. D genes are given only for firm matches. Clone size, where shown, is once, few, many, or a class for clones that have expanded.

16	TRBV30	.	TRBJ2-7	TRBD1	CAWSGLPGQGAREQYF	TGTGCCTGGAGTGGATTGCCGGGACAGGGGGCGCGAGAGCAGTACTTC
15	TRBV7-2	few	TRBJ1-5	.	CASSSRPTGDQPQHF	TGTGCCAGCAGCTCACGGCCGACAGGCGATCAGCCCCAGCATTTT
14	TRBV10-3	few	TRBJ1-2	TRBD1	CAISEGQDSYGYTF	TGTGCCATCAGTGAGGGACAGGACAGCTATGGCTACACCTTC
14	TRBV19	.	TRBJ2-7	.	CASSPNRVGYEQYF	TGTGCCAGTAGTCCTAACAGGGTTGGCTACGAGCAGTACTTC
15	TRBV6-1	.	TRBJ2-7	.	CASSEWPTGFYEQYF	TGTGCCAGCAGTGAATGGCCGACAGGATTCTACGAGCAGTACTTC
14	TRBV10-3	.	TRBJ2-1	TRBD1	CAIRLQGADNEQFF	TGTGCCATCAGGTTGCAGGGGGCTGACAATGAGCAGTTCTTC
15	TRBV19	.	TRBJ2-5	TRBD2	CASSIGWGGQETQYF	TGTGCCAGTAGTATCGGTTGGGGGGGCCAAGAGACCCAGTACTTC
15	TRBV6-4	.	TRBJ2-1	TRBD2	CASSDRAGGINEQFF	TGTGCCAGCAGTGACAGGGCGGGAGGGATCAATGAGCAGTTCTTC
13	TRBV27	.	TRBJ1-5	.	CASSLMGAQPQHF	TGTGCCAGCAGTTTAATGGGGGCTCAGCCCCAGCATTTT
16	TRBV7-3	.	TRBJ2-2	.	CASSPENRAGTGELFF	TGTGCCAGCAGCCCCGAGAACAGGGCTGGCACCGGGGAGCTGTTTTTT
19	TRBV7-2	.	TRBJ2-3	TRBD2	CASSSQGTSGRRSTDTQYF	TGTGCCAGCAGCTCCCAGGGGACTAGCGGGAGACGTAGCACAGATACGCAGTATTTT
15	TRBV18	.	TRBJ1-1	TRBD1	CASSPHVTGGAEAFF	TGTGCCAGCTCACCTCATGTGACAGGGGGTGCTGAAGCTTTCTTT
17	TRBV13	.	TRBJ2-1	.	CASSLDVSSPFYNEQFF	TGTGCCAGCAGCTTAGACGTCTCCAGTCCGTTCTACAATGAGCAGTTCTTC
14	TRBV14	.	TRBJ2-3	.	CASRKSGGTDTQYF	TGTGCCAGCAGGAAGTCAGGGGGCACAGATACGCAGTATTTT
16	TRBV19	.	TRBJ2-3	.	CASSIPGGGHTDTQYF	TGTGCCAGTAGTATCCCGGGCGGGGGCCACACAGATACGCAGTATTTT
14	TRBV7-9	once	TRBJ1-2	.	CASSLDRQVYGYTF	TGTGCCAGCAGCCTAGACCGACAGGTATATGGCTACACCTTC
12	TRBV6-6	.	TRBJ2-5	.	CASSPRRETQYF	TGTGCCAGCAGCCCCAGGAGGGAGACCCAGTACTTC
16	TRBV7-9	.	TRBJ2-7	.	CASSSGSLRGSYEQYF	TGTGCCAGCAGCTCCGGCAGCTTAAGGGGCTCCTACGAGCAGTACTTC
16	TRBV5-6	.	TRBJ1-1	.	CASSLAPGQRGTEAFF	TGTGCCAGCAGCTTGGCCCCGGGCCAAAGAGGGACTGAAGCTTTCTTT
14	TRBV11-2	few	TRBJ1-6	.	CASSLGATGSPLHF	TGTGCCAGCAGCTTAGGGGCGACAGGTTCACCCCTCCACTTT
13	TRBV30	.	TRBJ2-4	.	CAWSVNVGNIQYF	TGTGCCTGGAGTGTAAACGTCGGAAACATTCAGTACTTC
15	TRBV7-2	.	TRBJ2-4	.	CASSLDSRRENIQYF	TGTGCCAGCAGCTTAGATTCCCGGAGGGAAAACATTCAGTACTTC
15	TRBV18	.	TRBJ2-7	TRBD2	CASSPPSGRAGEQYF	TGTGCCAGCTCACCACCCAGCGGGAGGGCCGGGGAGCAGTACTTC
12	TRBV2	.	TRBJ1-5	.	CASTVGNQPQHF	TGTGCCAGCACAGTGGGCAATCAGCCCCAGCATTTT
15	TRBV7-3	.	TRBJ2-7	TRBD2	CASSWGLAGAYEQYF	TGTGCCAGCAGCTGGGGTCTAGCGGGAGCCTACGAGCAGTACTTC
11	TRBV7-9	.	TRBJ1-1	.	CASSLKTGAFF	TGTGCCAGCAGCTTAAAAACAGGGGCTTTCTTT
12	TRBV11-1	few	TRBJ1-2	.	CASSKDSYGYTF	TGTGCCAGCAGCAAAGACAGCTATGGCTACACCTTC
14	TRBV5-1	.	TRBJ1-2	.	CASSLGGPAYGYTF	TGCGCCAGCAGCCTCGGGGGGCCTGCCTATGGCTACACCTTC
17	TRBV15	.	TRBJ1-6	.	CATSREYPQGYNSPLHF	TGTGCCACCAGCAGAGAGTATCCCCAGGGGTATAATTCACCCCTCCACTTT
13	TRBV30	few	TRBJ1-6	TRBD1	CAWSTGVGSPLHF	TGTGCCTGGAGCACAGGGGTGGGTTCACCCCTCCACTTT
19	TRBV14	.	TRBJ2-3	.	CASSQDEQVADRFTDTQYF	TGTGCCAGCAGCCAAGATGAGCAGGTAGCGGACCGTTTCACAGATACGCAGTATTTT
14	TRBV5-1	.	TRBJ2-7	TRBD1	CASRVGQGTYEQYF	TGCGCCAGCAGAGTAGGACAGGGTACATACGAGCAGTACTTC
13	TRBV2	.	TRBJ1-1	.	CASSDGENTEAFF	TGTGCCAGCAGTGACGGGGAGAACACTGAAGCTTTCTTT
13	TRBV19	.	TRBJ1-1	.	CASSIGRNTEAFF	TGTGCCAGTAGTATAGGGAGGAACACTGAAGCTTTCTTT
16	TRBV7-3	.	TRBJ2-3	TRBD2	CASSQTSGGGTDTQYF	TGTGCCAGCAGCCAGACTAGCGGGGGGGGCACAGATACGCAGTATTTT
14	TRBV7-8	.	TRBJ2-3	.	CASTLGGTPDTQYF	TGTGCCAGCACCCTCGGCGGGACCCCAGATACGCAGTATTTT
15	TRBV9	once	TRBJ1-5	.	CASSHDGSREQPQHF	TGTGCCAGCAGCCATGACGGCTCCCGGGAGCAGCCCCAGCATTTT
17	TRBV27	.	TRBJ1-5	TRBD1	CASSSTKTGGSNQPQHF	TGTGCCAGCAGTTCAACAAAGACAGGGGGCAGCAATCAGCCCCAGCATTTT
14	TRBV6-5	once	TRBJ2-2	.	CASRQGSGTGELFF	TGTGCCAGCAGGCAGGGAAGTGGCACCGGGGAGCTGTTTTTT
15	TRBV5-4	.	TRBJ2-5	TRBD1	CASSSGDRGRETQYF	TGTGCCAGCAGCTCCGGGGACAGGGGGAGAGAGACCCAGTACTTC
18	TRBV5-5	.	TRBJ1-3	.	CASSYGEQTGYPGNTIYF	TGTGCCAGCAGCTACGGAGAACAAACAGGTTACCCTGGAAACACCATATATTTT
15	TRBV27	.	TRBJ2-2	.	CASSPGSLPTGELFF	TGTGCCAGCAGCCCGGGTTCTCTCCCCACCGGGGAGCTGTTTTTT
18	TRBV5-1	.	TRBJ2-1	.	CASSKNIPGLPTYNEQFF	TGCGCCAGCAGCAAGAATATTCCGGGACTCCCAACTTACAATGAGCAGTTCTTC
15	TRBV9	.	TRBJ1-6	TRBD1	CASSVGTGGNSPLHF	TGTGCCAGCAGCGTGGGGACAGGGGGGAATTCACCCCTCCACTTT
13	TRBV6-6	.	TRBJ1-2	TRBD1	CASSRTGENGYTF	TGTGCCAGCAGCAGGACAGGGGAGAATGGCTACACCTTC
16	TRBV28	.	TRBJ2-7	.	CASSPLDRQGGYEQYF	TGTGCCAGCAGCCCACTAGACAGGCAGGGTGGGTACGAGCAGTACTTC